What follows is one T cell receptor (beta chain) and its context. The antigen it binds to is not known. No much larger clonotype is one base removed from it; base qualities were not supplied. This sample was included in a study of cytomegalovirus exposure and HLA in healthy donors (dated by TCRdb to the late 2010s). At the level of the whole study: According to an earlier analysis of around 600 of the donors, roughly 180 million T cells yielded roughly 100 million unique TCR beta sequences and about 300 Gb of sequence data. An early release that covered about 600 HLA-typed donors contained about 300 gigabases of sequencing data and 65 million to 100 million unique TCR sequences. Of the 398 genotyped donors, approximately 83% fell in the genetic ancestry cluster associated with self-reported Caucasian donors. The aim of the study was to test whether cataloging public T cell receptors could identify signatures of past pathogen exposure. Using immunosequencing, the study profiled T cell repertoires from 550 to 750 subjects and related those repertoires to cytomegalovirus serostatus. A separate validation cohort of over a hundred different subjects was used in addition to the roughly 620-subject first cohort. To predict cytomegalovirus infection status, the study brought together high-throughput TCR immunosequencing, statistical association of individual TCRs with disease status, and machine learning. A later analysis re-analyzed previously published TCR beta repertoires from hundreds of donors and added high-resolution HLA genotyping to study TCR occurrence patterns. In the later analysis, no new phenotypic data were used to find candidate immune exposures; instead, reliance was placed on TCR beta sequences and their occurrence across donors. In an earlier analysis of 587 of the donors, high-throughput TCR beta sequencing was used to judge whether each TCR beta V gene segment behaved as functional or pseudogenic. Donor age, sex, ethnicity and CMV serostatus were collected together with the repertoire data. Genome-wide SNP genotypes for about three fifths of the roughly 670 donors were used in a later genetic analysis, which treated that subset as a discovery cohort. Every discovery cohort repertoire had been produced on one sequencing platform. Both class I and class II loci were covered by HLA typing, at four-digit resolution. The number of typed donors differed by locus: roughly 629-640 for A, B, C, DRB1 and DQB1; 500 to 550 for DQA1; 606 for DPA1; and 400 to 480 for DPB1. Four or five DR-DQ haplotypes were treated as single units for association and clustering because of strong linkage in the cohort. Among some 410 genotyped donors of the cohort, an average of around 250,000 unique TCR beta nucleotide sequences was sequenced per donor, of which 15% to 20% were non-productive. On the study overall, not on this receptor specifically: Three of the identified cytomegalovirus-associated TCR beta chains were confirmed in vitro to be specific for cytomegalovirus antigens. Because some donors lacked HLA typing at each locus, the association tests relied only on the typed subset. A cluster of highly shared sequence variants was judged likely to be a technical artifact of the sequencing pipeline. The authors suggested that the approach could potentially be generalized to other disease states and immunological phenotypes. In a later analysis, around 15,000 TCR beta sequences were associated with specific HLA alleles at a false discovery rate of 0.05. CMV serostatus was the only immune exposure information available for the cohort. The classifier was reported to diagnose cytomegalovirus status with high specificity and sensitivity in both the original cohort and the validation cohort. An association between a missense DCLRE1C variant and V-gene and J-gene trimming of TCR beta chains was found in a later genetic analysis and replicated in an independent cohort. According to a later analysis, most CMV-associated TCR beta chains appeared to be HLA-restricted, and the HLA associations seemed to be driven largely by CMV exposure. When HLA alleles, especially DR and DQ, strongly co-occurred, attributing TCR associations to individual alleles was difficult. Most TCR sequences were seen in very few donors, while some public TCRs were found in many individuals. In a later analysis, TCR association rates were found to vary across HLA loci, with the most associated TCRs seen for DRB1 alleles and the fewest for HLA-C alleles. Sequencing depth was assumed to be roughly uniform across donors in the presence/absence analyses, though that assumption may not hold. A further reported finding was that TCR beta sequences accurately predicted the HLA-A and HLA-B alleles for most subjects in the first cohort. A total of fewer than 200 TCR beta chains were listed by the study as associated with cytomegalovirus. In an earlier analysis of 587 of the donors, most TCR beta V segments appeared in productive rearrangements about 87% or about 30% of the time, broadly matching IMGT annotations. Linkage disequilibrium might explain the correlated functional status among segregating V segments, but an unknown experimental factor could not be excluded. The 87-base-pair reads could not distinguish some IMGT-functional V segments, including TRBV6-2 and TRBV6-3, so those segments were excluded. In a later analysis, HLA-associated TCR beta chains were found to be more clonally expanded and to have lower generation probabilities than equally common non-associated chains. A later analysis reported that several top co-occurrence clusters appeared linked to parvovirus B19, influenza, CMV and Epstein-Barr virus. In this cohort, only TCR beta chains were sequenced, and detectable features were limited by the absence of alpha or paired-chain data. A later genetic analysis reported fewer N-insertions in productive TCRs among donors in an Asian-associated ancestry cluster than the roughly 700-donor mean. Because counts were too low, about 15 rarely observed V segments, including chromosome 9 orphons, were left out of the earlier analysis of some 640 of the donors.

The cohort consisted of 600 to 700 healthy bone marrow donors. At the time of sampling, every cohort member was nominally healthy, though immune exposures that went unrecorded were likely present. The donor tested CMV seropositive, placing the donor among the roughly 300 seropositive members of the cohort. A peripheral blood sample was provided by each donor, and peripheral blood mononuclear cells were used for TCR beta sequencing. Genomic DNA extraction from the blood cell samples was performed with the Qiagen DNeasy Blood Extraction Kit. In the germline V gene, CDR1 corresponds to MNHEY and CDR2 to SVGAGI. The germline ends are 13 bases apart after V is trimmed by 6 bases and J by 8 bases. The CDR3 sequence holds 12 residues, the cysteine and phenylalanine included. Kept here is only the CDR3 DNA, which spans 36 bases and is read in frame from base 1. Library preparation employed the immunoSEQ multiplex PCR assay. For the multiplex PCR, a mixture combining 60 forward primers for TCR Vbeta segments and 13 reverse primers for TCR Jbeta segments was used. The CDR3 region of rearranged TCR beta genes was amplified from genomic DNA with a multiplex PCR assay. The Illumina HiSeq System was used to sequence the amplified TCR beta libraries as 87-base-pair reads. In the original analysis: Across the roughly 640 repertoires, a later analysis counted 80 million or so unique TCR beta chains, around 10 million of which were shared by at least two donors. A nearest-neighbor algorithm error-corrected the raw reads and collapsed the reads into unique sequences, merging closely related sequences to remove PCR and sequencing errors. CDR3 sequences were aligned to IMGT reference sequences to assign V, D and J gene segments. For a sequence to be retained, a match of at least six nucleotides was required to both a V gene segment and a J gene segment. Rearrangements were classified as productive when the CDR3 lacked stop codons and remained in frame with V and J, and all other rearrangements were classified as non-productive. CDR3 was defined by IMGT convention, running from the second conserved V-encoded cysteine to the conserved J-encoded phenylalanine. In an earlier analysis of 587 of the donors, sequences lacking an unambiguous match to a single V gene segment were excluded. In an earlier analysis of a few hundred of the donors, V segments were called functional above 56.7% productive rearrangements and were called segregating when the between-donor standard deviation exceeded 5%. To diagnose cytomegalovirus status from the catalog of TCR beta chain sequences, a statistical classification framework was built. A later analysis assigned V and J genes by comparing TCR nucleotide sequences with IMGT/GENE-DB human TR gene sequences. The TCRdist pipeline was used in a later analysis to assign CDR3 sequences and most-parsimonious VDJ recombination scenarios. In a later analysis, each TCR beta chain was defined by its CDR3 amino acid sequence together with its V-gene family, and reads lacking a unique V-gene family were excluded. To address suspected cross-contamination and a sequencing artifact, a later analysis removed 592 highly shared, low-generation-probability nucleotide sequences. For each public chain, a later analysis derived a clonal expansion index from normalized ranks of inferred template counts within each repertoire. Generation probabilities in a later analysis came from a VDJ recombination model fitted to out-of-frame rearrangements, and those results were checked against IGoR. A later analysis scored TCR-TCR, TCR-HLA and TCR-CMV co-occurrence with hypergeometric tests, applying a repertoire-size bias correction to TCR pairs. A later analysis estimated false discovery rates by permuting HLA or CMV assignments 20 times. In a later analysis, co-occurring TCRs were grouped using DBSCAN, with TCRdist sequence similarity added in when clustering inside HLA-allele-positive subsets. Repertoires with fewer than 30,000 or more than 120,000 public chains were left out of co-occurrence clustering, as were about five repertoires with anomalous nucleotide sharing. This is the immuneACCESS table as TCRdb keeps it, with only in-frame sequences that have V and J called. A part of the clones is gone; compared with another copy, unresolved V genes explain less than half, and the rest is unexplained. V, J and clone size are those of that table, while D and trimming were read from the DNA. This sample is represented by some 200,000 clones; less than 85% of them were singletons. Roughly 1.5% of the sample comes from the top ten.

Sequencing used PBMCs. The clonotype originates from a girl aged 10 to 17 in good health and CMV-seropositive. The chain was built from TRBV6-5 and TRBJ1-2, with TRBD1 tentatively as D gene (5 bases match). The DNA sequence follows: TGTGCCAGCAGCCTGGGGGGGGTCGGCTACACCTTC. This is translated as CASSLGGVGYTF.